This T cell receptor (beta chain) derives from a study of Tregs in tolerant kidney transplant recipients. Regarding the study as a whole: Biological reproducibility was not directly addressed, but technical replication error appeared minimal.

The V and J ends lost 3 bases and 0 bases respectively, with 20 bases between them. CDR1 and CDR2 (germline): KGHSH, LQKENI. The CDR3 runs 18 residues. The protocol was immunoSEQ multiplex PCR, while the TCRdb copy is restricted to in-frame clones and leaves out a portion. The sample shows around 70,000 clones, roughly 92% of them seen only once. About this clone itself: Its target is not known.

This TCR came from a human donor who received a combined kidney and bone marrow transplant. The chain joins TRBV18 to TRBJ1-1; D gene ambiguous. The starting material was CD8+ T cells from blood, obtained before the transplant. The CDR3 loop is CASSPIKTPRDMNTEAFF. The CDR3 DNA reads as TGTGCCAGCTCACCCATTAAGACACCCAGAGACATGAACACTGAAGCTTTCTTT.